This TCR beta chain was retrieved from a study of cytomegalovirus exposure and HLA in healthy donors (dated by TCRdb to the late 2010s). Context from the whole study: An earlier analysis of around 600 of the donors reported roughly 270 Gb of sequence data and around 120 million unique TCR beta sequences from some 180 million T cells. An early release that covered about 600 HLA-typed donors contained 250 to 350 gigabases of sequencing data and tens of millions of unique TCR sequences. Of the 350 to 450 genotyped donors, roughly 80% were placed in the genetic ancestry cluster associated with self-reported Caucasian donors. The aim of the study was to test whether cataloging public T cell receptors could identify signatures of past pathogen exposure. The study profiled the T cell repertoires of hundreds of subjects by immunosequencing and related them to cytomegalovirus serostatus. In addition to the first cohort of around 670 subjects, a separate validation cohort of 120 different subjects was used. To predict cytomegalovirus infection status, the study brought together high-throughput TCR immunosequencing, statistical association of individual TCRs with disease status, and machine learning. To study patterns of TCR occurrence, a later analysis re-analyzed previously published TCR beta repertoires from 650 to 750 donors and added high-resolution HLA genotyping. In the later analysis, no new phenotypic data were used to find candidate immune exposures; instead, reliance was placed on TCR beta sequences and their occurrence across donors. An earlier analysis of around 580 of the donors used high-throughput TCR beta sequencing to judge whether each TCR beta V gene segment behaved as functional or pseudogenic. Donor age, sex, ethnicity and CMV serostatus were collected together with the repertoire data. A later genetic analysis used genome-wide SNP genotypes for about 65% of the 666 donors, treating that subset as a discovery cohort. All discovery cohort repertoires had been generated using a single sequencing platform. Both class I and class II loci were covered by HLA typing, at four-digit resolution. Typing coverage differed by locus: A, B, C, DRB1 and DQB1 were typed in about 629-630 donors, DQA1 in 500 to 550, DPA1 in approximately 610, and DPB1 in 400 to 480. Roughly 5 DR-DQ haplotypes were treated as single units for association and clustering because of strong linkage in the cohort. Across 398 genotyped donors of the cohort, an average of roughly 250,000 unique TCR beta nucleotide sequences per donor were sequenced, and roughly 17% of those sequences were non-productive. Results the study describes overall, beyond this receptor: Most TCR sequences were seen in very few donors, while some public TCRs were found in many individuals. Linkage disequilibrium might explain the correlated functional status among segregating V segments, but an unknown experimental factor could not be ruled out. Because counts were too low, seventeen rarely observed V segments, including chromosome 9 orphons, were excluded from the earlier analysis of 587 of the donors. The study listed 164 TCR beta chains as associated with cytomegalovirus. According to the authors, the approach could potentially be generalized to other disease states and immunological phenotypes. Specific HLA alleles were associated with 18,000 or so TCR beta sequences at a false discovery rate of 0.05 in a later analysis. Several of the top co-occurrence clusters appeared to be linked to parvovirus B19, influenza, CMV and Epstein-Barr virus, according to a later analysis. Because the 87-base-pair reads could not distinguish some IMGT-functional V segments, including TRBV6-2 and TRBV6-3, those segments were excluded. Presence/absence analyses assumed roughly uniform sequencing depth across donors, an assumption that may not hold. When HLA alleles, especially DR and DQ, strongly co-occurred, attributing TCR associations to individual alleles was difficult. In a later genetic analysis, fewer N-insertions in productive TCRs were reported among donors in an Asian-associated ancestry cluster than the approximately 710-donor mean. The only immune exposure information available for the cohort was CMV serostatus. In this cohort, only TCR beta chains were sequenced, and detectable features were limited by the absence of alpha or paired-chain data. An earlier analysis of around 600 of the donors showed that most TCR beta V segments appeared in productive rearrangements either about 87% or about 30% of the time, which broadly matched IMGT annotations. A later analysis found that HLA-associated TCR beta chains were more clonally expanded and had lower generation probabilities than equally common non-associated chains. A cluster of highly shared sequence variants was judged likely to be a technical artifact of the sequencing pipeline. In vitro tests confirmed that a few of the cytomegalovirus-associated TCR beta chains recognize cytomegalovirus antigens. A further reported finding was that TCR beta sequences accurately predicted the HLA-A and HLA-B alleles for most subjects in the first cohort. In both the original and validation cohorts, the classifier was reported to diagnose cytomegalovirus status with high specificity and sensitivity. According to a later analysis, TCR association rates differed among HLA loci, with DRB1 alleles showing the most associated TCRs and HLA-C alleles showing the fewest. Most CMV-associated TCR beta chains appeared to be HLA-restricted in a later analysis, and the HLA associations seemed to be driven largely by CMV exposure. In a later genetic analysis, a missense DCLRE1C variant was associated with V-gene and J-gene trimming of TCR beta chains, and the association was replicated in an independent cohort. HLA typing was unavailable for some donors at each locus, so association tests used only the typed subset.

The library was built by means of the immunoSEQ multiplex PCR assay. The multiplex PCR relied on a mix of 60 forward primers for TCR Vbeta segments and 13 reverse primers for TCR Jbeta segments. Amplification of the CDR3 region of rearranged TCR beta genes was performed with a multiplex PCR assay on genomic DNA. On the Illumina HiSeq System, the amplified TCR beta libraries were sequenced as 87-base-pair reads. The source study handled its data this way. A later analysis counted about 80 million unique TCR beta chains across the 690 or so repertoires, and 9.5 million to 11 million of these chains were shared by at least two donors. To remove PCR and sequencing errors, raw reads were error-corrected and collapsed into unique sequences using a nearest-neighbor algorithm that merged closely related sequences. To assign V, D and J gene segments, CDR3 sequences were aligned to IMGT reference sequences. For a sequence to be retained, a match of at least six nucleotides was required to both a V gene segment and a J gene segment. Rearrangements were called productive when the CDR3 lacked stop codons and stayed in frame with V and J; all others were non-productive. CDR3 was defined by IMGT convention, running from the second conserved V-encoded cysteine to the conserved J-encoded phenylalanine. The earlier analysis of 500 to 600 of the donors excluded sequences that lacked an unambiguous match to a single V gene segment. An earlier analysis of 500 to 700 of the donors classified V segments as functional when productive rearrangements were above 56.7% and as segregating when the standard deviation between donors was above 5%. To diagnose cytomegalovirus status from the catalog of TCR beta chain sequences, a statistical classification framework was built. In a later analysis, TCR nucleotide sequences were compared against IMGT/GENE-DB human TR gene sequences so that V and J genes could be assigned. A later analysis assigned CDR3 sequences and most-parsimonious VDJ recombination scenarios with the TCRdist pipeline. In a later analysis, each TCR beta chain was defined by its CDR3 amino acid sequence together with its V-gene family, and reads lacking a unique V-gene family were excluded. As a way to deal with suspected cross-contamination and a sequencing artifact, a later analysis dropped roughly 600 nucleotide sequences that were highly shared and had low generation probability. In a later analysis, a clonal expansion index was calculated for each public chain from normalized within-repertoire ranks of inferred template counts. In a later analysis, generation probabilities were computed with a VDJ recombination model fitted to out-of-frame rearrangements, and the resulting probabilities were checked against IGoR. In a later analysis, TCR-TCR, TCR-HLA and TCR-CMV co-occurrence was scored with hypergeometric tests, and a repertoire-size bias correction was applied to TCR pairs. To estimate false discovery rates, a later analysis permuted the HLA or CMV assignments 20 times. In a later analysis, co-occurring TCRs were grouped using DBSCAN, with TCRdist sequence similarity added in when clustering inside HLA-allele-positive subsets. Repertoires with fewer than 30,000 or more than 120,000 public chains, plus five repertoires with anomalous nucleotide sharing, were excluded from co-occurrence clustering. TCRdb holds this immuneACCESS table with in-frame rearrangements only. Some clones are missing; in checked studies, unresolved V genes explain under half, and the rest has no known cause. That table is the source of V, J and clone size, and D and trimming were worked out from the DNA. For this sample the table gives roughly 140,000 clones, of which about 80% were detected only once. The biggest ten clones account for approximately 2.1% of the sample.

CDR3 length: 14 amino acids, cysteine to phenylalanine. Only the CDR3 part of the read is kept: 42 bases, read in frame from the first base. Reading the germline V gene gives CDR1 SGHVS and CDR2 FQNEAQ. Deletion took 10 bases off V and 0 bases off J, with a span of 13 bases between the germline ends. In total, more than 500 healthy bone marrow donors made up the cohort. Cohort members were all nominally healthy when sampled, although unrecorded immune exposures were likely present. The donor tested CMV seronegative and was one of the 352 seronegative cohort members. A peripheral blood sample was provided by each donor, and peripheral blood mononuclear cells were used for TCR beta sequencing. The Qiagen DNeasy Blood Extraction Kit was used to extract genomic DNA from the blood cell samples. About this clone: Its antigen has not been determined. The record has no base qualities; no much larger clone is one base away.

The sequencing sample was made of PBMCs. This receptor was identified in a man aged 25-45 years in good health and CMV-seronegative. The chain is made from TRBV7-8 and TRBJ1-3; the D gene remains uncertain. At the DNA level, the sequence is TGTGCCAACCCGGACGGGAGCTCTGGAAACACCATATATTTT. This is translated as CANPDGSSGNTIYF.